Included here is one T cell receptor (beta chain) sequence, with context. The antigen is not known. This specimen comes from a study of T cell responses to AZD1222 COVID-19 vaccine. Background on the study: Second-dose timings of about 4 or about 12 weeks were pooled.

Here immunoSEQ multiplex PCR was the method, and the copy in TCRdb shows in-frame clones only, minus some. The top ten hold more than 10% of the sample, which has 90,000 to 150,000 clones, approximately 87% seen once. CDR1 SGHTA and CDR2 FQGNSA come from the germline V gene. This CDR3 is built from 15 residues. With 3 bases removed from V and 2 bases from J, the gap between germline ends came to 14 bases. Study-wide results and caveats: All repertoire sampling was performed exclusively after the peak T cell response. Donors skewed white British and female; clonal diversity was possibly underestimated.

The rearrangement joins TRBV7-2 to TRBJ2-7; TRBD2 might be the D (6 bases). The clonotype originates from an adult in good health. The starting material was peripheral blood, obtained on day 0 of AZD1222 vaccination. DNA for the CDR3: TGTGCCAGCAGCTTCGGGGGTACCTCAACCTACGAGCAGTACTTC. Its translation is CASSFGGTSTYEQYF.